Sequencing of this T cell receptor beta chain was carried out in a study of OX40 agonist ivuxolimab in advanced cancers. Study-level points and caveats: Researchers did not determine the expanded peripheral T cells' antigen specificity.

A word on this clone: The target antigen is unknown.

Germline CDR1 is MDHEN and CDR2 is SYDVKM. The CDR3 sequence is 12 residues long. V was trimmed by 6 bases and J by 2 bases, leaving 8 bases between them. Clones were sequenced by immunoSEQ multiplex PCR, and TCRdb holds only the in-frame ones, with some missing. The repertoire holds approximately 74,000 clones, with 80% to 95% as singletons. The genes are TRBV28 and TRBJ2-7, with D uncertain. This clonotype was obtained from an adult with an advanced solid tumor such as melanoma, head and neck, liver or kidney cancer. Sequenced here: CD4+ or CD8+ T cells sorted from blood, sampled in a trial of the OX40 agonist ivuxolimab. Here the CDR3 reads CASSPMTYEQYF. In DNA form, the CDR3 reads TGTGCCAGCAGCCCTATGACCTACGAGCAGTACTTC.